The clone carrying this T cell receptor (beta chain) was counted only a few times. Its specificity is unknown. This specimen belongs to a study of T cell repertoires in cytomegalovirus infection. Overall study context: Shared public TCR beta signatures pointed to both CMV infection and a matching HLA type. Study-wide points: Based on cumulative public TCR beta family frequency, carriers of CMV plus the relevant HLA were identified. It was HLA-C-restricted CMV-specific TCR beta clonotypes that dominated the response ex vivo.

The J segment lost 6 bases and the V segment lost 3 bases, leaving 10 bases of the junction unmatched. The CDR3 loop spans 17 amino acids. Germline V CDR1 and CDR2: SGHDT, YYEEEE. TCRdb itself ran the reads through MiXCR, one entry per CDR3 protein. The sample lists 300,000 to 400,000 distinct CDR3 sequences, 9.5% occurring once. This receptor was taken from a human donor in good health (CMV status not recorded). Some clones in this sample may be carry-over from other donors' samples. The sequencing input was PBMCs. The J gene is TRBJ2-1, the V gene TRBV5-6; TRBD2 matches at 12 bases. The chain's CDR3 is CASSSVPGLAGRNEQFF. The CDR3 DNA follows: TGTGCCAGCAGCTCCGTCCCGGGACTAGCGGGCCGCAATGAGCAGTTCTTC.